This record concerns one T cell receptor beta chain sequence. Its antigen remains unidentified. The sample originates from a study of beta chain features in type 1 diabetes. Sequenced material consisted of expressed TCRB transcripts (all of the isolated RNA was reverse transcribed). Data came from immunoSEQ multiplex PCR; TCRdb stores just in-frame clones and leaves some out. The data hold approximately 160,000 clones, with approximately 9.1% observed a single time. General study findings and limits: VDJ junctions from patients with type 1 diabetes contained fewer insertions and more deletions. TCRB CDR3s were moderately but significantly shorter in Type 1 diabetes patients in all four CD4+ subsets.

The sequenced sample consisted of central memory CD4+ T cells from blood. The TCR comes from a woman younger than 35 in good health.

CDR3 in DNA: TGTGCCAGCTCACCGACAGGGGAAGTAATCGAAAAACTGTTTTTT. This translates into CASSPTGEVIEKLFF. The chain employs TRBV18 and TRBJ1-4, with TRBD1 matching 8 bases. This CDR3 is built from 15 residues. The germline CDR1 and CDR2 sequences are KGHSH and LQKENI. The V and J ends lost 3 bases and 8 bases, in that order; junction bases with no gene match: 8.